This T cell receptor beta chain emerged from a study of blood T cell repertoires in COVID-19. Overall study context: There were acute and convalescent COVID-19 samples, and they came from the United States, Italy and Spain. T cells, B-cell-depleted T cells, or PBMCs supplied cDNA or gDNA.

Germline-derived CDR1 and CDR2 are MNHEY and SMNVEV (reference sequence). J lost 4 bases, V lost 6 bases, and 9 bases had no gene match. The CDR3 totals 14 residues. Original data processing: From reference gene primer amplification, estimates of nucleated cell counts were derived. Sequencing used immunoSEQ multiplex PCR; TCRdb keeps in-frame clones, though not all of them. That table is the source of V, J and clone size, and D and trimming were worked out from the DNA. The sample shows 300,000 to 350,000 clones, about 85% of them seen only once. This clone occurred a few times. The V and J genes are TRBV27 and TRBJ2-7, with 7 bases that match TRBD1. The TCR originated in a man aged 18-30 years with active or convalescent COVID-19. The sequenced material came from peripheral blood. The CDR3 is CASSRGGNPYEQYF. The CDR3 bases are TGTGCCAGCAGCCGAGGGGGCAACCCTTACGAGCAGTACTTC.